The sequence of this TCR beta chain was determined in a study of T-cell reconstitution after alpha-beta-depleted transplantation in children. This sample's TCRbeta library carried unique molecular identifier barcodes. TCRdb analysed the PCR reads with MiXCR anew, one entry per CDR3 protein. The data hold about 540,000 distinct CDR3 sequences, with around 19% observed a single time. The CDR3 consists of 15 residues. The V end lost 4 bases, the J end lost 0 bases, and 16 bases lay between the germline ends. Germline V gives CDR1 DFQATT, CDR2 SNEGSKA (reference sequence). This clonotype was found a few times.

The sample here was PBMCs from the stem cell graft donor, taken from the stem cell graft. The clonotype originates from a human donor who donated a stem cell graft to a child with acute lymphoblastic leukemia. The chain joins TRBV20-1 to TRBJ2-7; D might be TRBD2 (6 bases). The CDR3 DNA reads as TGCAGTGCTATGTTAGCGGCCGCAACCTCCTACGAGCAGTACTTC. This translates into CSAMLAAATSYEQYF.